This TCR beta chain is drawn from a study of blood T cell repertoires in COVID-19. Overall study context: The study drew acute and convalescent COVID-19 samples from the United States, Italy and Spain. PBMCs, B-cell-depleted T cells, or T cells were the source of the cDNA or gDNA that made up the material.

Original analysis: Estimation of nucleated cell counts was performed using reference gene primer amplification. Repertoires were generated with immunoSEQ multiplex PCR, while TCRdb's copy carries only in-frame clones and drops some. V, J and clone size reflect that table, while D and trimming were determined from the DNA. The sample has hundreds of thousands of clones; about nine tenths are singletons. V gave up 2 bases and J gave up 2 bases; unmatched junction bases: 10. The CDR3 covers 18 residues. From germline, CDR1 is SNHLY and CDR2 FYNNEI. The rearrangement links TRBV2 to TRBJ2-3; 10 bases match TRBD2. This TCR was recovered from a woman in her 70s with COVID-19, enrolled during active disease. Specimen: peripheral blood. For the CDR3, the DNA is TGTGCCAGCAGTGAACGGGCTAGCGGGGGAGGGTACACAGATACGCAGTATTTT. As protein: CASSERASGGGYTDTQYF.